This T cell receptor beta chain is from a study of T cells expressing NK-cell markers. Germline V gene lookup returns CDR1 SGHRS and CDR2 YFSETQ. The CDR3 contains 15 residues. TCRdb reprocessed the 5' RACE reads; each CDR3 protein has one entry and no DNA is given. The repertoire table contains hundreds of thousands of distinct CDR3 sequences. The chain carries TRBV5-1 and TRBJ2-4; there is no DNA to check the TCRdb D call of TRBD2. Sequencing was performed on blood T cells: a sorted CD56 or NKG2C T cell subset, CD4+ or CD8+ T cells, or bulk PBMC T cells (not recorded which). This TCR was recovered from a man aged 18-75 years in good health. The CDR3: CASSPMSPIADAAYF. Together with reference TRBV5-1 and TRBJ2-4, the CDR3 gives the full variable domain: KAGVTQTPRYLIKTRGQQVTLSCSPISGHRSVSWYQQTPGQGLQFLFEYFSETQRNKGNFPGRFSGRQFSNSRSEMNVSTLELGDSALYLCASSPMSPIADAAYFGAGTRLSVL.